The next 17 T cell receptor beta chains were all read from a single sample in a study of T cells in Graves' hyperthyroidism and ophthalmopathy. Amplified TCR beta CDR3 regions derived from RNA transcripts. Using the HTBI primer set, a first-round RT-PCR was run on the TCR CDR3. Using its own MiXCR run on the multiplex PCR reads, TCRdb lists one record per CDR3 protein. The sample records fewer than 750,000 distinct CDR3 sequences, 14% to 15% being singletons. Input material: blood. Receptors originate from a woman aged 40 to 50 with Graves' ophthalmopathy.

This chain links TRBV5-1 with TRBJ2-4; D is ambiguous. CDR3 length: 19 amino acids. V gave up 4 bases and J gave up 0 bases, with 23 bases separating them. Germline CDR1 reads SGHRS; CDR2 reads YFSETQ. The CDR3 nucleotides are TGCGCCAGCAGCCCTGGGCCCTTGACATCCAACAGAGCCAAAAACATTCAGTACTTC. Its translation: CASSPGPLTSNRAKNIQYF.

The table lists this clonotype with a few counts. The chain employs TRBV18 and TRBJ1-5, with D tentatively TRBD1 (6 bases). Germline CDR1 reads KGHSH; CDR2 reads LQKENI. The CDR3 covers 14 residues. Trimming shortened V by 3 bases and J by 3 bases, and 9 bases separated the two germline ends. The CDR3: CASSPGGHNQPQHF. DNA for the CDR3: TGTGCCAGCTCACCGGGGGGGCACAATCAGCCCCAGCATTTT.

This clonotype was seen ten or more times. The chain joins TRBV29-1 to TRBJ1-3; no reliable D call. Trimming stripped 2 bases from V and 3 bases from J, with 8 bases between. The CDR3 length is 13 residues. Germline values: CDR1 SQVTM, CDR2 ANQGSEA. Written as DNA, the CDR3 is TGCAGCGTTGAATCTGTCAGTGGAAACACCATATATTTT. Translation gives CSVESVSGNTIYF. Full variable domain (missing parts from reference TRBV29-1 and TRBJ1-3): SAVISQKPSRDICQRGTSLTIQCQVDSQVTMMFWYRQQPGQSLTLIATANQGSEATYESGFVIDKFPISRPNLTFSTLTVSNMSPEDSSIYLCSVESVSGNTIYFGEGSWLTVV.

This clonotype showed up many times. The chain couples TRBV6-1 to TRBJ2-7; 9 nucleotides match TRBD2. CDR3 length equals 14 residues. Trimming cost V 6 bases and J 3 bases; bases outside gene matches: 6. Germline CDR1 reads MNHNS; CDR2 reads SASEGT. CDR3 bases: TGTGCCAGCAGCGAGCGGGAGGAAGTCTACGAGCAGTACTTC. Its translation is CASSEREEVYEQYF.

This clonotype has a single count. The CDR3 DNA follows: TGTGCCATCAGTGAGTCTACGAGGGCAGGGGCCATGAACACTGAAGCTTTCTTT. Translation gives CAISESTRAGAMNTEAFF. The rearrangement uses TRBV10-3 and TRBJ1-1, with a possible D match to TRBD1 (6 bases). CDR3 length: 18 amino acids. The V end lost 0 bases, the J end lost 0 bases, and 17 bases lay between the germline ends. Germline loops: CDR1 ENHRY, CDR2 SYGVKD.

The chain has TRBV6-1 and TRBJ2-4, with 13 bases identical to TRBD2. Germline CDR1 is MNHNS and CDR2 is SASEGT. V lost 6 bases, J lost 8 bases, and 13 bases stayed unmatched. The CDR3 contains 17 residues. This CDR3 reads CASRGAGLAGSGDIQYF. CDR3 DNA sequence: TGTGCCAGCAGGGGAGCGGGACTAGCGGGGTCGGGGGACATTCAGTACTTC.

The table lists this clonotype with many counts. The V call is TRBV20-1, the J call TRBJ2-7; the D call may be TRBD1 or TRBD2 (6 bases each). The CDR3 loop spans 14 amino acids. Germline lookup yields CDR1 DFQATT and CDR2 SNEGSKA (reference sequence). Trimming took off 7 bases at V and 4 bases at J, with 20 bases between the two ends. CDR3 nucleotide sequence: TGCAGTGTCCCCCGGGGGCAGGGAGTATACGAGCAGTACTTC. It is translated as CSVPRGQGVYEQYF.

This clonotype was counted a few times. Sequence at one end of the junction differs from germline and may be a read error. The chain carries TRBV4-3 and TRBJ2-7, with 9 bases that match TRBD2. CDR1 LGHNA and CDR2 YSLEER come from the germline V gene. CDR3 length: 16 residues. The CDR3 DNA follows: TGCACCAGCAGCCAAGAGGGACTAGCTACGATTTACGAGCAGTACTTC. Protein sequence: CTSSQEGLATIYEQYF.

This clonotype was observed a handful of times. The V and J genes are TRBV11-2 and TRBJ1-5; 7 bases are shared with TRBD1. After removal of 5 bases from V and 7 bases from J, the junction contained 5 bases not matched to a gene. The length of the CDR3 is 13 residues. CDR1 and CDR2 (germline): SGHAT, FQNNGV. The CDR3 protein is CASSAGGSQPQHF. The DNA for the CDR3 is TGTGCCAGCAGCGCAGGGGGGTCCCAGCCCCAGCATTTT.

This clonotype was counted many times. The chain couples TRBV5-1 to TRBJ2-7; TRBD2 matches 15 bases. The CDR3 is 20 residues long. V dropped 1 base and J dropped 1; count of bases not matched to a gene: 12. Per the germline V gene, CDR1 is SGHRS and CDR2 is YFSETQ. CDR3 sequence: CASSLLGLAGGDAQSYEQYF. DNA of the CDR3: TGCGCCAGCAGCTTGTTGGGACTAGCGGGAGGTGACGCTCAATCCTACGAGCAGTACTTC.

There are many counts of this clonotype. The chain links TRBV11-2 to TRBJ1-1, with 8 bases matching TRBD1. The CDR3 extends over 18 amino acids. CDR1 SGHAT and CDR2 FQNNGV come from the germline V gene. V trimming: 5 bases; J trimming: 0 bases; junction bases outside the gene matches: 14. CDR3: CASSRRPGQASLNTEAFF. The CDR3 DNA follows: TGTGCCAGCAGCCGAAGGCCGGGACAGGCTTCATTGAACACTGAAGCTTTCTTT.

This clonotype was observed at least ten times. This chain joins TRBV7-9 and TRBJ2-3; a possible D gene is TRBD2 (5 bases). Germline loops: CDR1 SEHNR, CDR2 FQNEAQ (reference sequence). This CDR3 is built from 13 residues. The V and J ends lost 5 bases and 6 bases respectively, with 12 bases between them. CDR3 in amino acids: CASSLPPGDTQYF. CDR3 bases: TGTGCCAGCAGCCTTCCCCCGGGGGATACGCAGTATTTT.

V is TRBV7-8 and J is TRBJ1-3; 11 nucleotides match TRBD1. Per germline, CDR1 SGHVS and CDR2 FQNEAQ. The CDR3 is 16 residues long. The trim removed 1 base at V and 3 bases at J, leaving 2 bases unmatched. The CDR3 loop reads CASSLEGQGVGNTIYF. The CDR3 DNA sequence: TGTGCCAGCAGCTTAGAGGGACAGGGGGTTGGAAACACCATATATTTT. The entire variable domain, with the rest obtained from reference TRBV7-8 and TRBJ1-3, is as follows: GAGVSQSPRYKVAKRGQDVALRCDPISGHVSLFWYQQALGQGPEFLTYFQNEAQLDKSGLPSDRFFAERPEGSVSTLKIQRTQQEDSAVYLCASSLEGQGVGNTIYFGEGSWLTVV.

This clonotype came up many times. Here the CDR3 DNA reads TGTGCCAGCAGTTACTCTCGGGGGCTTATCAACACCGGGGAGCTGTTTTTT. It translates to CASSYSRGLINTGELFF. This rearrangement joins TRBV6-5 to TRBJ2-2, with D perhaps being TRBD1 or TRBD2 (6 bases each). Germline loops: CDR1 MNHEY, CDR2 SVGAGI. This CDR3 has 17 residues. V shed 0 bases and J shed 2 bases, with 13 bases lying between them.

The chain links TRBV6-2 or TRBV6-3 to TRBJ2-7, with 12 bases aligning to TRBD2. The V segment lost 2 bases and the J segment 8 bases; nucleotides outside the gene matches: 4. From germline, CDR1 is MNHEY and CDR2 SVGEGT. The CDR3 totals 14 residues. The CDR3 region is CASSYGLAGSKQYF. CDR3 coding DNA: TGTGCCAGCAGTTACGGACTAGCGGGATCCAAGCAGTACTTC.

There are many counts of this clonotype. This rearrangement joins TRBV7-2 to TRBJ2-7; 9 bases match TRBD2. This CDR3 is 14 amino acids long. CDR1 and CDR2 (germline): SGHTA, FQGNSA. V lost 3 bases and J lost 6; bases outside the gene matches: 6. The CDR3 region has the DNA TGTGCCAGCAGCTTGGTAGCGGGAGCACGCGAGCAGTACTTC. As protein: CASSLVAGAREQYF.

This clonotype has a count of ten or more. The rearrangement uses TRBV6-5 and TRBJ1-2, with D tentatively TRBD1 (5 bases). Trimming took 4 bases from V and 1 from J, leaving 19 bases between them. Germline assignment: CDR1 MNHEY and CDR2 SVGAGI. The CDR3 has 17 amino acids. CDR3 bases: TGTGCCAGCAGTTCCCGCGGCAGGGAGATTTATAACTATGGCTACACCTTC. This codes for CASSSRGREIYNYGYTF.